Presented here are 25 T cell receptor beta chains from one specimen sequenced in a study of T cell responses to AZD1222 COVID-19 vaccine. Sequencing used immunoSEQ multiplex PCR; TCRdb keeps in-frame clones, though not all of them. The sample has approximately 150,000 clones; around 95% are singletons. Sequencing used peripheral blood, obtained on day 0 of AZD1222 vaccination. Source of these receptors: an adult in good health.

This clone appeared once. The chain joins TRBV18 to TRBJ2-3; unclear D gene. The CDR3 covers 14 residues. Germline CDR1 and CDR2: KGHSH and LQKENI. Trimming pared 1 base from V and 0 bases from J, leaving 5 bases between. The CDR3 region is CASSPLRSTDTQYF. The CDR3 DNA reads as TGTGCCAGCTCACCACTGAGGAGCACAGATACGCAGTATTTT.

This rearrangement joins TRBV4-1 to TRBJ1-4; the match to TRBD1 covers 9 bases. CDR1 MGHRA and CDR2 YSYEKL come from the germline V gene. V dropped 1 base and J dropped 6; count of bases not matched to a gene: 21. This CDR3 comprises 21 residues. CDR3 in DNA: TGCGCCAGCAGCCAAGGCCCCTTTAGTACAGATGGGGACAGGGTTTATGAAAAACTGTTTTTT. Translated: CASSQGPFSTDGDRVYEKLFF.

This clone has just one count. The chain combines TRBV5-4 with TRBJ2-1; 9 bases are a match to TRBD2. Looked up from germline, CDR1 is SGHNT and CDR2 is YYREEE (reference sequence). V lost 5 bases, J lost 1 base, and 7 bases stayed unmatched. This CDR3 has 16 amino acids. CDR3: CASRTGSGRSYNEQFF. The CDR3 nucleotides are TGTGCCAGCAGGACAGGTAGCGGGAGATCCTACAATGAGCAGTTCTTC.

This rearrangement joins TRBV5-1 to TRBJ1-3, with TRBD1 matching 7 bases. The CDR3 runs 16 residues. Germline CDR1 is SGHRS and CDR2 is YFSETQ. Trimming cost V 4 bases and J 4 bases; bases outside gene matches: 11. For the CDR3, the DNA is TGCGCCAGCAGCAACGCCCCGGGACAGAACGGAAACACCATATATTTT. Translated: CASSNAPGQNGNTIYF.

The V and J genes are TRBV11-1 and TRBJ2-1; 9 positions match TRBD1. The CDR3 length is 15 residues. Unmatched junction bases numbered 8, after V lost 3 bases and J lost 8 bases. The V gene's germline CDR1 is SGHAT and CDR2 FQDESV (reference sequence). CDR3: CASSFEATGGDEQFF. The CDR3, as DNA: TGTGCCAGCAGCTTTGAGGCGACAGGGGGGGATGAGCAGTTCTTC.

The genes are TRBV6-5 and TRBJ1-1, with D possibly matching TRBD1 (6 bases). CDR1 is MNHEY, CDR2 SVGAGI, per germline. The CDR3 contains 15 residues. V gave up 4 bases and J gave up 1 base, with 13 bases separating them. Here the CDR3 DNA reads TGTGCCAGCAGTTCCCTACAGGGTGGGAACACTGAAGCTTTCTTT. Translated, it gives CASSSLQGGNTEAFF.

This chain joins TRBV18 and TRBJ2-6, with 8 positions matching TRBD1. The CDR3 loop spans 15 amino acids. Trimming at V came to 8 bases and at J to 0 bases, leaving 3 bases not matched to a gene. Germline V lookup: CDR1 KGHSH, CDR2 LQKENI. CDR3 residues: CASHTGGSGANVLTF. The CDR3 DNA reads as TGTGCCAGCCATACAGGGGGCTCTGGGGCCAACGTCCTGACTTTC.

The rearrangement uses TRBV6-1 and TRBJ2-1, with TRBD2 matching over 11 bases. Per germline, CDR1 MNHNS and CDR2 SASEGT. After removal of 2 bases from V and 4 bases from J, the junction contained 10 bases not matched to a gene. This CDR3 contains 18 residues. This chain's CDR3 is CASSEHWIAGGSYNEQFF. The CDR3 DNA sequence: TGTGCCAGCAGTGAACATTGGATAGCGGGGGGGTCTTACAATGAGCAGTTCTTC.

J is TRBJ2-5 and V is TRBV6-5; D gene uncertain. The germline CDR1 and CDR2 sequences are MNHEY and SVGAGI. The V end lost 4 bases, the J end lost 5 bases, and 11 bases lay between the germline ends. There are 13 residues in the CDR3. This CDR3 is CASSSPPGETQYF. The CDR3 DNA reads as TGTGCCAGCAGTTCCCCCCCCGGGGAGACCCAGTACTTC.

The chain couples TRBV6-1 to TRBJ1-5, with 9 bases fitting TRBD1. The CDR3 is 17 amino acids. Trimming at V came to 2 bases and at J to 3 bases, leaving 8 bases not matched to a gene. CDR1 and CDR2 from the germline V gene are MNHNS and SASEGT. The DNA of the CDR3 is TGTGCCAGCAGTGAACCTCCCCGGACAGGGGTCAATCAGCCCCAGCATTTT. This gives the protein CASSEPPRTGVNQPQHF.

The chain carries TRBV3-1 (or the pseudogene TRBV3-2) and TRBJ1-1, with D perhaps TRBD1 (6 bases). The CDR3 has 13 residues. V was pared by 0 bases and J by 11 bases, with 13 bases between. Germline V CDR1 and CDR2: LGHDT, YNNKEL (reference sequence). The CDR3 DNA reads as TGTGCCAGCAGCCAAGATGGGGGCGGGGGCGCTTTCTTT. It is translated as CASSQDGGGGAFF.

The V gene is TRBV2, the J gene TRBJ1-1; possibly TRBD1 for D (5 bases). Germline CDR1 reads SNHLY; CDR2 reads FYNNEI. CDR3 length: 14 residues. Trimming left V 7 bases short and J 4 bases short, with 16 bases between. The CDR3 here is CASTLERGSTEAFF. The CDR3 DNA reads as TGTGCCAGCACGCTTGAACGGGGGTCCACTGAAGCTTTCTTT.

CDR3 nucleotides: TGTGCCAGCAGCTTAGCAATTGGTGACACCGGGGAGCTGTTTTTT. Protein product: CASSLAIGDTGELFF. The chain has TRBV7-9 and TRBJ2-2; D is uncertain. V lost 0 bases and J 3 bases, leaving 8 bases between the germline ends. From germline, CDR1 is SEHNR and CDR2 FQNEAQ (reference sequence). The CDR3 is 15 residues long. The full variable domain, with the rest looked up from reference TRBV7-9 and TRBJ2-2, is DTGVSQNPRHKITKRGQNVTFRCDPISEHNRLYWYRQTLGQGPEFLTYFQNEAQLEKSRLLSDRFSAERPKGSFSTLEIQRTEQGDSAMYLCASSLAIGDTGELFFGEGSRLTVL.

The chain is built from TRBV7-2 and TRBJ2-7, with TRBD1 matching over 8 bases. J lost 6 bases, V lost 4 bases, and 5 bases had no gene match. Germline V lookup: CDR1 SGHTA, CDR2 FQGNSA. This CDR3 is 13 amino acids long. The CDR3 DNA follows: TGTGCCAGCAGCTCGGGACAGGCCCGCGAGCAGTACGTC. This translates into CASSSGQAREQYV.

This clone was found once. The gene calls are TRBV5-6 and TRBJ2-7; D remains unclear. CDR1 and CDR2 (germline): SGHDT, YYEEEE. This CDR3 is built from 12 residues. V lost 3 bases and J 2 bases, leaving 6 bases between the germline ends. CDR3 in DNA: TGTGCCAGCAGCTACGCTGCCTACGAGCAGTACGTC. It translates to CASSYAAYEQYV.

The CDR3 loop reads CASRGTGRNQPQHF. The CDR3 DNA is TGTGCCAGCAGAGGGACAGGGCGCAATCAGCCCCAGCATTTT. This chain links TRBV7-8 with TRBJ1-5; 9 bases align to TRBD1. Looked up from germline, CDR1 is SGHVS and CDR2 is FQNEAQ. The CDR3 loop spans 14 amino acids. The V gene end was trimmed by 6 bases and the J gene end by 2 bases; junction bases not matched to a gene: 2.

The CDR3 region has the DNA TGTGCCAGCACCCACTATGTCGGGGCCCCACACGAGCAGTACGTC. Amino acids: CASTHYVGAPHEQYV. This rearrangement joins TRBV7-2 to TRBJ2-7; tentatively, D is TRBD1 or TRBD2 (5 bases each). Trimming left V 7 bases short and J 5 bases short, with 21 bases between. The germline CDR1 and CDR2 sequences are SGHTA and FQGNSA. This CDR3 is built from 15 residues.

CDR3 residues: CASSPGTGPVEGYTF. The CDR3 DNA is TGTGCCAGCAGCCCAGGCACAGGGCCCGTCGAAGGCTACACCTTC. V is TRBV7-6 and J is TRBJ1-2; maybe TRBD1 (6 bases). The CDR3 sequence is 15 residues long. Per germline, CDR1 SGHVS and CDR2 FNYEAQ. With 5 bases removed from V and 8 bases from J, the gap between germline ends came to 21 bases.

The chain combines TRBV2 with TRBJ1-5; perhaps TRBD1 as D (5 bases). The germline V gene has CDR1 SNHLY and CDR2 FYNNEI. The V gene lost 5 bases and the J gene lost 3 bases, with 14 bases spanning the gap. This CDR3 spans 15 amino acids. This CDR3 is CASSRDSDPNQPQHF. CDR3 sequence (DNA): TGTGCCAGCAGTCGAGACAGCGACCCCAATCAGCCCCAGCATTTT.

V is TRBV5-1 and J is TRBJ1-1; D call uncertain. The germline V and J ends were trimmed by 4 bases and 3 bases, with 13 bases remaining between them. The CDR3 is 14 amino acids. CDR1 SGHRS and CDR2 YFSETQ come from the germline V gene. CDR3 DNA sequence: TGCGCCAGCAGCCCCGAGGACGTACACACTGAAGCTTTCTTT. As protein: CASSPEDVHTEAFF.

V is TRBV5-6 and J is TRBJ1-3; TRBD1 aligns across 7 bases. The germline CDR1 and CDR2 sequences are SGHDT and YYEEEE. The junction had 17 bases not matched to a gene; V was cut back by 6 bases and J by 5 bases. The CDR3 has 17 amino acids. CDR3 sequence: CASTTLSTRDSRNTIYF. CDR3 nucleotides: TGTGCCAGCACCACCTTATCTACCCGGGACAGTAGAAACACCATATATTTT. Full variable domain (missing parts from reference TRBV5-6 and TRBJ1-3): DAGVTQSPTHLIKTRGQQVTLRCSPKSGHDTVSWYQQALGQGPQFIFQYYEEEERQRGNFPDRFSGHQFPNYSSELNVNALLLGDSALYLCASTTLSTRDSRNTIYFGEGSWLTVV.

The V gene is TRBV18, the J gene TRBJ1-6, with TRBD1 identical over 7 bases. Looked up from germline, CDR1 is KGHSH and CDR2 is LQKENI. The junction had 5 bases not matched to a gene; V was cut back by 6 bases and J by 3 bases. The CDR3 has 15 residues. The CDR3, as DNA: TGTGCCAGCTCGCCAAACAGGGGCTATAATTCACCCCTCCACTTT. It specifies CASSPNRGYNSPLHF.

V is TRBV7-9 and J is TRBJ2-2; perhaps TRBD2 as D (6 bases). V gave up 5 bases and J gave up 0 bases, with 10 bases separating them. The CDR3 has 15 residues. Germline values: CDR1 SEHNR, CDR2 FQNEAQ (reference sequence). The CDR3: CASSQTGANTGELFF. CDR3 coding DNA: TGTGCCAGCAGCCAAACGGGGGCGAACACCGGGGAGCTGTTTTTT.

This clone was seen only once. The V and J genes are TRBV2 and TRBJ2-1, with 8 bases fitting TRBD2. J was trimmed by 12 bases and V by 9 bases; bases with no gene match: 19. The germline CDR1 and CDR2 sequences are SNHLY and FYNNEI. The CDR3 extends over 15 amino acids. Here the CDR3 reads CASPDPGLGKRGQFF. The CDR3 coding sequence is TGTGCCAGTCCTGACCCGGGACTAGGCAAACGGGGGCAGTTCTTC.

The chain combines TRBV2 with TRBJ1-5; no clear D. Trimming took off 7 bases at V and 4 bases at J, with 17 bases between the two ends. The CDR3 is made up of 15 amino acids. Germline V CDR1 and CDR2: SNHLY, FYNNEI. The CDR3 loop is CASTLPVGPNQPQHF. CDR3 sequence (DNA): TGTGCCAGCACTCTACCGGTAGGGCCAAATCAGCCCCAGCATTTT.